The entry below describes one T cell receptor (beta chain). The target antigen is unknown. This CDR3 spans 15 amino acids. Per germline, CDR1 LNHDA and CDR2 SQIVND (reference sequence). The V and J ends lost 8 bases and 0 bases, in that order; junction bases with no gene match: 9. These data belong to a study of T cells in localized non-small cell lung cancer. Study-level findings and limits: Uninvolved adjacent lung showed the highest T cell clonality, exceeding tumor. Greater blood T cell density accompanied longer overall survival. Heterogeneity remains possible, as sequencing covered one tumor region only. When the top 100 tumor clones were examined, a median approximately 60 of them also appeared in the adjacent lung, which was paired and uninvolved.

TCRdb's copy holds only in-frame clones and misses some; the assay was immunoSEQ multiplex PCR. The table shows 45,000 or so clones, with around 90% occurring only once. The V gene is TRBV19, the J gene TRBJ1-1, with TRBD1 matching over 7 bases. The clonotype originates from a woman aged 40-69 years with stage II lung adenocarcinoma. Sequences were derived from PBMCs, sampled before any cancer treatment. The CDR3 nucleotides are TGTGCCAGTCTGTCCCGGGACAGCATGAACACTGAAGCTTTCTTT. This gives the protein CASLSRDSMNTEAFF.